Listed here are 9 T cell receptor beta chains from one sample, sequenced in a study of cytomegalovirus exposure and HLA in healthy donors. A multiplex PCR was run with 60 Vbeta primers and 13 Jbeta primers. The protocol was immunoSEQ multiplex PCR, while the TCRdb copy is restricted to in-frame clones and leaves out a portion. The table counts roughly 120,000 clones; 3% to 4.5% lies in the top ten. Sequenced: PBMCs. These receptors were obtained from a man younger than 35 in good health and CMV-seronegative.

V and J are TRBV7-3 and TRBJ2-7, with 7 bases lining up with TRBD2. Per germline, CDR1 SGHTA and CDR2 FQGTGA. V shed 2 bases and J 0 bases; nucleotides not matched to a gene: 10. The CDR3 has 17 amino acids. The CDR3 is CASSLPIEAGDSYEQYF. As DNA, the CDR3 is TGTGCCAGCAGCTTACCAATCGAGGCGGGGGACTCCTACGAGCAGTACTTC.

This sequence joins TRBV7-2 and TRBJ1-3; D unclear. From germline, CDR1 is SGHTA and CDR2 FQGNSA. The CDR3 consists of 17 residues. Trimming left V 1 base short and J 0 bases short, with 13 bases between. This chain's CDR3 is CASSLVATPFSGNTIYF. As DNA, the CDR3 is TGTGCCAGCAGCTTAGTTGCGACACCATTCTCTGGAAACACCATATATTTT.

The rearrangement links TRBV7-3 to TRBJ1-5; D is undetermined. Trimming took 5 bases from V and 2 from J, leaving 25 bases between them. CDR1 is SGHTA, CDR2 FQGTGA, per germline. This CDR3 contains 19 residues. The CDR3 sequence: CASSANNRGGWFGNQPQHF. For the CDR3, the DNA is TGTGCCAGCAGCGCTAATAACCGAGGAGGTTGGTTTGGCAATCAGCCCCAGCATTTT. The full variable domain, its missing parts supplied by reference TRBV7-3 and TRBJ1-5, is GAGVSQTPSNKVTEKGKYVELRCDPISGHTALYWYRQSLGQGPEFLIYFQGTGAADDSGLPNDRFFAVRPEGSVSTLKIQRTERGDSAVYLCASSANNRGGWFGNQPQHFGDGTRLSIL.

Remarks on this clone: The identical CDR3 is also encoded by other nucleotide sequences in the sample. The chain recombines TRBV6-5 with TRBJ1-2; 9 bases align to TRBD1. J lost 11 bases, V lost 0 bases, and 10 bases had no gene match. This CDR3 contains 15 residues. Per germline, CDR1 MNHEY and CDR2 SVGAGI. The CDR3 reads CASSYSQDRGFGYTF. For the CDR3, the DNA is TGTGCCAGCAGTTACTCTCAGGACAGGGGCTTTGGTTACACCTTC.

The CDR3 loop reads CASSPNTDTQYF. The CDR3 DNA follows: TGTGCCAGCAGTCCTAACACAGATACGCAGTATTTT. V gene TRBV28 combines with J gene TRBJ2-3, with D uncertain. Trimming shortened V by 5 bases and J by 2 bases, and 5 bases separated the two germline ends. The CDR3 is 12 amino acids. CDR1 MDHEN and CDR2 SYDVKM come from the germline V gene.

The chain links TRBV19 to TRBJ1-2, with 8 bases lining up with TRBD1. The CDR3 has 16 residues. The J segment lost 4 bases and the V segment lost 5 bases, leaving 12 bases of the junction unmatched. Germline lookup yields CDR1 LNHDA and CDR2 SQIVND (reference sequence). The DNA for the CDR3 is TGTGCCAGTAGTGCCCAAATCAGGGGGCCGGCCTATGGCTACACCTTC. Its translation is CASSAQIRGPAYGYTF.

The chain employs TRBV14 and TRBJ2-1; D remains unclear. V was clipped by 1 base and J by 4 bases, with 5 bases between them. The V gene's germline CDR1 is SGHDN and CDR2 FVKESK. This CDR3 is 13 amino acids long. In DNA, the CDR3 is TGTGCCAGCAGCCAAGTGCGATACAATGAGCAGTTCTTC. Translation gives CASSQVRYNEQFF.

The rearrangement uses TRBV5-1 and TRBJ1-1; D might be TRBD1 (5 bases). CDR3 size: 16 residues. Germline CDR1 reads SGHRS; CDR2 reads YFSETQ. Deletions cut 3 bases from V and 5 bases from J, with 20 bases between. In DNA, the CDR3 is TGCGCCAGCAGCTATACCCGGGACCGACTAGATACTGAAGCTTTCTTT. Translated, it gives CASSYTRDRLDTEAFF.

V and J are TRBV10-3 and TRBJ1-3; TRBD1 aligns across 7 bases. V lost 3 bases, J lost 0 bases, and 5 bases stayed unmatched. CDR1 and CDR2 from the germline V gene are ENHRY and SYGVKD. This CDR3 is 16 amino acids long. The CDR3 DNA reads TGTGCCATCAGTGACATGGGACAGCCCTCTGGAAACACCATATATTTT. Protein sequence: CAISDMGQPSGNTIYF.